These T cell receptor beta chains were read from a single sample in a study of T-cell reconstitution after alpha-beta-depleted transplantation in children. TCRdb re-analysed the PCR reads in MiXCR, keeping a single row per CDR3 protein. The sample includes fewer than 550,000 distinct CDR3 sequences, 10% to 12% of them seen just once. Sample: PBMCs, mostly from graft donor cells, taken 180 days after TCRalphabeta/CD19-depleted stem cell transplant. The origin of the receptors is a female patient aged 2-9 years who had a stem cell transplant for aplastic anemia, so the T cells may come from the graft donor. Both conserved end residues are trimmed from each CDR3. Each record gives: D gene, CDR3 length, V gene, J gene, CDR3 protein. A D gene is named only where the DNA matches it firmly.

D: NA; length: 11; V: TRBV6-6; J: TRBJ2-7; CDR3: ASSRPASYEQY
D: NA; length: 10; V: TRBV28; J: TRBJ1-6; CDR3: ASSLGGSPLH
D: TRBD1; length: 13; V: TRBV12-3/TRBV12-4; J: TRBJ2-1; CDR3: ASFRGRNSYNEQF
D: NA; length: 12; V: TRBV12-3/TRBV12-4; J: TRBJ2-3; CDR3: ASSMSGSSDTQY
D: TRBD1; length: 10; V: TRBV15; J: TRBJ1-2; CDR3: ATSGRGFGYT
D: NA; length: 11; V: TRBV6-5; J: TRBJ1-5; CDR3: ASRLQEGQPQH
D: NA; length: 13; V: TRBV7-2; J: TRBJ2-7; CDR3: ASRYAGATTYEQY
D: TRBD1; length: 14; V: TRBV7-3; J: TRBJ1-1; CDR3: ASSLDSGTGYTEAF
D: NA; length: 12; V: TRBV6-2/TRBV6-3; J: TRBJ2-2; CDR3: ASSYGLATGELF
D: NA; length: 14; V: TRBV24-1; J: TRBJ2-2; CDR3: ATSDFRQANTGELF
D: NA; length: 11; V: TRBV9; J: TRBJ1-2; CDR3: ASSVGGAYGYT
D: TRBD2; length: 12; V: TRBV7-6; J: TRBJ2-7; CDR3: ASSRGLAGDEQY
D: NA; length: 12; V: TRBV18; J: TRBJ2-3; CDR3: ASSPYRGTDTQY
D: NA; length: 14; V: TRBV7-6; J: TRBJ2-3; CDR3: ASSSLPGVSTDTQY
D: NA; length: 10; V: TRBV28; J: TRBJ1-2; CDR3: ASRTGSYGYT
D: TRBD2; length: 16; V: TRBV11-1; J: TRBJ2-5; CDR3: ASSLGAGTAGFQETQY
D: NA; length: 13; V: TRBV11-2; J: TRBJ2-5; CDR3: ASSSPGTLQETQY
D: NA; length: 11; V: TRBV20-1; J: TRBJ1-1; CDR3: SASRTGTSEAF
D: NA; length: 10; V: TRBV20-1; J: TRBJ2-7; CDR3: SARDGSYEQY
D: NA; length: 14; V: TRBV28; J: TRBJ2-3; CDR3: ASTERGFPRTDTQY
D: TRBD2; length: 11; V: TRBV18; J: TRBJ2-1; CDR3: ASSPGLAGGQF
D: NA; length: 14; V: TRBV28; J: TRBJ1-4; CDR3: ASRNLIDGRNEKLF
D: TRBD2; length: 14; V: TRBV28; J: TRBJ2-1; CDR3: ASSPFNPQLAGGQF
D: NA; length: 12; V: TRBV6-5; J: TRBJ1-4; CDR3: ASSSRGEGEKLF
D: NA; length: 13; V: TRBV4-3; J: TRBJ2-7; CDR3: ASSQATDHPYEQY
D: NA; length: 15; V: TRBV12-3/TRBV12-4; J: TRBJ2-4; CDR3: ASSFLRAPLAKNIQY
D: NA; length: 8; V: TRBV20-1; J: TRBJ2-3; CDR3: SAQYNTQY
D: NA; length: 15; V: TRBV7-3; J: TRBJ2-1; CDR3: ASSLRGQAAYYNEQF
D: NA; length: 14; V: TRBV7-6; J: TRBJ2-3; CDR3: ASSLVATYATDTQY
D: TRBD1; length: 12; V: TRBV7-9; J: TRBJ1-5; CDR3: ASSSTGGAEPQH
D: NA; length: 10; V: TRBV7-7; J: TRBJ2-2; CDR3: ASSLPGGELF
D: NA; length: 14; V: TRBV2; J: TRBJ2-2; CDR3: ASSEGIFEVTGELF
D: NA; length: 12; V: TRBV12-3/TRBV12-4; J: TRBJ1-1; CDR3: ASSREQPVGEAF
D: NA; length: 9; V: TRBV12-3/TRBV12-4; J: TRBJ2-2; CDR3: ASSENGELF
D: TRBD2; length: 13; V: TRBV5-1; J: TRBJ2-1; CDR3: ASQLPSAGDNEQF
D: NA; length: 11; V: TRBV6-1; J: TRBJ2-1; CDR3: ASTQTELDEQF
D: NA; length: 12; V: TRBV5-1; J: TRBJ1-1; CDR3: ASSFGTLNTEAF
D: TRBD2; length: 12; V: TRBV2; J: TRBJ2-5; CDR3: ASTRDYRGETQY
D: NA; length: 12; V: TRBV15; J: TRBJ2-1; CDR3: ATSGGGRVNEQF
D: NA; length: 12; V: TRBV6-5; J: TRBJ2-1; CDR3: ASSYYYSYNEQF
D: NA; length: 15; V: TRBV7-9; J: TRBJ2-3; CDR3: ASSFPPDTLGTDTQY
D: TRBD2; length: 14; V: TRBV7-9; J: TRBJ2-3; CDR3: ASSSLAGASTDTQY